Listed below are T cell receptor beta chains from one sample, sequenced in a study of regulatory T cells in long-lasting Graves disease. Via MiXCR, TCRdb re-called the multiplex PCR reads, giving one row per CDR3 protein. The data show roughly 500,000 distinct CDR3 sequences, 14% seen once. The same sample was also studied in work on T cells in Graves' hyperthyroidism and ophthalmopathy.

The source was peripheral blood mononuclear cells (PBMCs), collected at new diagnosis, from a patient treated with antithyroid drugs. These receptors all come from a woman aged 50 to 60 with Graves disease. The CDR3 runs from the conserved cysteine through the conserved F or W. A D gene is named only where the DNA matches it firmly. Where a row states a size, it is once, few, many or the class of an expanded clone; other rows omit it.

CDR3aa: CASRPAGALSYEQYF
CDR3nt: TGTGCCAGCAGACCAGCGGGAGCGTTGAGCTACGAGCAGTACTTC
v_gene: TRBV5-8
d_gene: TRBD2
j_gene: TRBJ2-7
abundance: .

CDR3aa: CASSAGIGANVLTF
CDR3nt: TGTGCCAGCAGTGCTGGGATAGGGGCCAACGTCCTGACTTTC
v_gene: TRBV2
d_gene: .
j_gene: TRBJ2-6
abundance: many

CDR3aa: CASRQGTDQETQYF
CDR3nt: TGTGCCAGCAGGCAAGGGACAGACCAAGAGACCCAGTACTTC
v_gene: TRBV6-1
d_gene: TRBD1
j_gene: TRBJ2-5
abundance: .

CDR3aa: CASSPLWTGRELFF
CDR3nt: TGTGCCAGCAGTCCCCTATGGACGGGTAGGGAGCTGTTTTTT
v_gene: TRBV28
d_gene: .
j_gene: TRBJ2-2
abundance: many

CDR3aa: CASSLDRATGQYF
CDR3nt: TGTGCCAGCAGTTTGGACAGGGCCACCGGGCAGTACTTC
v_gene: TRBV7-3
d_gene: TRBD1
j_gene: TRBJ2-7
abundance: many

CDR3aa: CASSGGGMNTEAFF
CDR3nt: TGTGCCAGCAGTGGGGGGGGCATGAACACTGAAGCTTTCTTT
v_gene: TRBV28
d_gene: .
j_gene: TRBJ1-1
abundance: .

CDR3aa: CASVPSGTGAETQYF
CDR3nt: TGTGCCAGCGTACCCTCCGGGACAGGGGCCGAGACCCAGTACTTC
v_gene: TRBV6-2/TRBV6-3
d_gene: TRBD1
j_gene: TRBJ2-5
abundance: many

CDR3aa: CASSARLGGHTEAFF
CDR3nt: TGTGCCAGCAGCGCCCGGCTTGGGGGACACACTGAAGCTTTCTTT
v_gene: TRBV9
d_gene: .
j_gene: TRBJ1-1
abundance: many

CDR3aa: CASSVAHDSDFGNEQFF
CDR3nt: TGTGCCAGCAGCGTGGCCCATGATTCGGACTTCGGCAATGAGCAGTTCTTC
v_gene: TRBV9
d_gene: .
j_gene: TRBJ2-1
abundance: few

CDR3aa: CAWSVRWEGAESAKNIQYF
CDR3nt: TGTGCCTGGAGTGTACGGTGGGAGGGGGCCGAGTCAGCCAAAAACATTCAGTACTTC
v_gene: TRBV30
d_gene: .
j_gene: TRBJ2-4
abundance: few

CDR3aa: CASSLRTSGRLSGELFF
CDR3nt: TGTGCCAGCAGTTTACGGACTAGCGGGAGGTTATCCGGGGAGCTGTTTTTT
v_gene: TRBV27
d_gene: TRBD2
j_gene: TRBJ2-2
abundance: few

CDR3aa: CSARPSGRAVYEQYF
CDR3nt: TGCAGTGCTAGGCCAAGCGGGAGGGCCGTCTACGAGCAGTACTTC
v_gene: TRBV20-1
d_gene: TRBD2
j_gene: TRBJ2-7
abundance: .

CDR3aa: CASSLVAGGSGELFF
CDR3nt: TGTGCCAGCAGCTTAGTGGCAGGGGGCTCCGGGGAGCTGTTTTTT
v_gene: TRBV7-9
d_gene: TRBD1
j_gene: TRBJ2-2
abundance: .

CDR3aa: CASSPPGLVKGTQYF
CDR3nt: TGTGCCAGCAGCCCTCCGGGACTAGTGAAAGGGACCCAGTACTTC
v_gene: TRBV7-2
d_gene: TRBD2
j_gene: TRBJ2-5
abundance: .

CDR3aa: CSASSTSGTDTQYF
CDR3nt: TGCAGTGCTTCGTCGACTAGCGGCACAGATACGCAGTATTTT
v_gene: TRBV20-1
d_gene: TRBD2
j_gene: TRBJ2-3
abundance: .

CDR3aa: CASRDSGTYEQYF
CDR3nt: TGTGCCAGCAGGGATAGCGGGACTTACGAGCAGTACTTC
v_gene: TRBV2
d_gene: TRBD2
j_gene: TRBJ2-7
abundance: .

CDR3aa: CSARTSGVTGELFF
CDR3nt: TGCAGTGCTAGGACTAGCGGGGTCACCGGGGAGCTGTTTTTT
v_gene: TRBV20-1
d_gene: TRBD2
j_gene: TRBJ2-2
abundance: few

CDR3aa: CASSLGGQPNTEAFF
CDR3nt: TGCGCCAGCAGCTTGGGGGGACAGCCGAACACTGAAGCTTTCTTT
v_gene: TRBV5-1
d_gene: TRBD1
j_gene: TRBJ1-1
abundance: many

CDR3aa: CASSPRDSLRGPQHF
CDR3nt: TGTGCCAGCTCACCACGTGACTCTCTAAGGGGGCCCCAGCATTTT
v_gene: TRBV18
d_gene: .
j_gene: TRBJ1-5
abundance: .

CDR3aa: CSIRDTLNEQYF
CDR3nt: TGCAGCATCCGGGACACCTTGAACGAGCAGTACTTC
v_gene: TRBV29-1
d_gene: .
j_gene: TRBJ2-7
abundance: .

CDR3aa: CASSEYGGTDQETQYF
CDR3nt: TGTGCCAGCAGTGAATACGGCGGGACCGACCAAGAGACCCAGTACTTC
v_gene: TRBV25-1
d_gene: .
j_gene: TRBJ2-5
abundance: .

CDR3aa: CASSDMVYNEQFF
CDR3nt: TGTGCCAGCAGTGATATGGTCTACAATGAGCAGTTCTTC
v_gene: TRBV6-2/TRBV6-3
d_gene: .
j_gene: TRBJ2-1
abundance: .

CDR3aa: CASSFGTSGLYEQYF
CDR3nt: TGCGCCAGCAGCTTCGGGACCTCCGGATTGTACGAGCAGTACTTC
v_gene: TRBV5-1
d_gene: .
j_gene: TRBJ2-7
abundance: many

CDR3aa: CASSRPPKETQYF
CDR3nt: TGCGCCAGCAGCCGCCCCCCTAAAGAGACCCAGTACTTC
v_gene: TRBV5-1
d_gene: .
j_gene: TRBJ2-5
abundance: .

CDR3aa: CASGGQGEETQYF
CDR3nt: TGTGCCAGCGGGGGACAGGGGGAGGAGACCCAGTACTTC
v_gene: TRBV25-1
d_gene: TRBD1
j_gene: TRBJ2-5
abundance: .

CDR3aa: CASSPGNREGETQYF
CDR3nt: TGTGCCAGCTCTCCGGGCAACAGGGAGGGAGAGACCCAGTACTTC
v_gene: TRBV13
d_gene: .
j_gene: TRBJ2-5
abundance: .

CDR3aa: CASSLGLAGDLSYNEQFF
CDR3nt: TGCGCCAGCAGCTTGGGACTAGCGGGAGACCTCTCCTACAATGAGCAGTTCTTC
v_gene: TRBV5-1
d_gene: TRBD2
j_gene: TRBJ2-1
abundance: .

CDR3aa: CASSRTGGTGELFF
CDR3nt: TGTGCCAGCAGCCGGACAGGGGGGACCGGGGAGCTGTTTTTT
v_gene: TRBV12-3/TRBV12-4
d_gene: TRBD1
j_gene: TRBJ2-2
abundance: many

CDR3aa: CASKQGQGLYGLFF
CDR3nt: TGTGCCAGCAAACAGGGACAGGGTCTTTACGGACTGTTTTTT
v_gene: TRBV6-1
d_gene: TRBD1
j_gene: TRBJ1-4
abundance: few

CDR3aa: CASRGQGAEKLFF
CDR3nt: TGCGCCAGCAGAGGACAGGGGGCGGAAAAACTGTTTTTT
v_gene: TRBV5-1
d_gene: TRBD1
j_gene: TRBJ1-4
abundance: many

CDR3aa: CASSARTGLSGNTIYF
CDR3nt: TGTGCCAGCAGCGCGAGGACAGGTCTCTCTGGAAACACCATATATTTT
v_gene: TRBV9
d_gene: TRBD1
j_gene: TRBJ1-3
abundance: few

CDR3aa: CAVRASGSHYNEQFF
CDR3nt: TGTGCCGTCAGGGCTAGCGGGAGCCACTACAATGAGCAGTTCTTC
v_gene: TRBV7-9
d_gene: TRBD2
j_gene: TRBJ2-1
abundance: many

CDR3aa: CASSPRTGGYTF
CDR3nt: TGTGCCAGCAGCCCAAGGACCGGGGGCTACACCTTC
v_gene: TRBV2
d_gene: .
j_gene: TRBJ1-2
abundance: many

CDR3aa: CSARDFRVNTEAFF
CDR3nt: TGCAGTGCTAGAGATTTCAGGGTGAACACTGAAGCTTTCTTT
v_gene: TRBV20-1
d_gene: .
j_gene: TRBJ1-1
abundance: .

CDR3aa: CSARAKLGTVDTGELFF
CDR3nt: TGCAGTGCTAGAGCCAAACTTGGGACGGTTGACACCGGGGAGCTGTTTTTT
v_gene: TRBV20-1
d_gene: .
j_gene: TRBJ2-2
abundance: many

CDR3aa: CASSRRTQGAYEQYF
CDR3nt: TGTGCCAGCAGTCGTAGAACTCAGGGGGCCTACGAGCAGTACTTC
v_gene: TRBV7-9
d_gene: TRBD1
j_gene: TRBJ2-7
abundance: .

CDR3aa: CACQGMTGNTIYF
CDR3nt: TGTGCCTGTCAGGGCATGACGGGAAACACCATATATTTT
v_gene: TRBV30
d_gene: .
j_gene: TRBJ1-3
abundance: many

CDR3aa: CAISESTDDGYTF
CDR3nt: TGTGCCATCAGTGAGTCGACCGACGATGGCTACACCTTC
v_gene: TRBV10-3
d_gene: .
j_gene: TRBJ1-2
abundance: .

CDR3aa: CSARLVDSNIQYF
CDR3nt: TGCAGTGCCAGGCTAGTAGACAGCAACATTCAGTACTTC
v_gene: TRBV20-1
d_gene: .
j_gene: TRBJ2-4
abundance: many

CDR3aa: CASSLVAGGPGEQYF
CDR3nt: TGCGCCAGCAGCTTGGTGGCGGGAGGGCCGGGAGAGCAGTACTTC
v_gene: TRBV5-1
d_gene: TRBD2
j_gene: TRBJ2-7
abundance: .

CDR3aa: CSVELGGGGDTQYF
CDR3nt: TGCAGCGTTGAACTTGGGGGCGGCGGAGATACGCAGTATTTT
v_gene: TRBV29-1
d_gene: .
j_gene: TRBJ2-3
abundance: .

CDR3aa: CASSTTGGTSEKLFF
CDR3nt: TGTGCCAGCAGCACCACAGGGGGCACGTCTGAAAAACTGTTTTTT
v_gene: TRBV7-9
d_gene: TRBD1
j_gene: TRBJ1-4
abundance: .

CDR3aa: CASSLATGSMNTEAFF
CDR3nt: TGTGCCAGCAGCTTGGCCACAGGGTCGATGAACACTGAAGCTTTCTTT
v_gene: TRBV5-1
d_gene: .
j_gene: TRBJ1-1
abundance: many

CDR3aa: CASSLVQAPSYEQYF
CDR3nt: TGTGCCAGCAGCTTGGTTCAGGCACCCTCCTACGAGCAGTACTTC
v_gene: TRBV7-2
d_gene: .
j_gene: TRBJ2-7
abundance: .

CDR3aa: CASSADYREFEQYF
CDR3nt: TGTGCCAGCAGCGCGGACTACCGAGAGTTCGAGCAGTACTTC
v_gene: TRBV28
d_gene: .
j_gene: TRBJ2-7
abundance: many

CDR3aa: CACRRDGNEYGYTF
CDR3nt: TGTGCCTGCCGAAGGGATGGGAATGAATATGGCTACACCTTC
v_gene: TRBV19
d_gene: .
j_gene: TRBJ1-2
abundance: .

CDR3aa: CASSPTLAHDEQYF
CDR3nt: TGTGCCAGCAGCCCCACTCTGGCTCATGACGAGCAGTACTTC
v_gene: TRBV12-3/TRBV12-4
d_gene: .
j_gene: TRBJ2-7
abundance: .

CDR3aa: CASSRDSTYQPQHF
CDR3nt: TGTGCCAGCAGCAGGGACAGTACCTATCAGCCCCAGCATTTT
v_gene: TRBV3-1
d_gene: TRBD1
j_gene: TRBJ1-5
abundance: many

CDR3aa: CASGTSGGSNEQFF
CDR3nt: TGTGCCAGCGGTACTAGCGGTGGTTCTAATGAGCAGTTCTTC
v_gene: TRBV27
d_gene: TRBD2
j_gene: TRBJ2-1
abundance: .

CDR3aa: CASSLGAGGEQFF
CDR3nt: TGTGCCAGCAGCTTAGGAGCGGGGGGGGAGCAGTTCTTC
v_gene: TRBV7-3
d_gene: TRBD2
j_gene: TRBJ2-1
abundance: .

CDR3aa: CATSDLGREGGETQYF
CDR3nt: TGTGCCACCAGTGATTTGGGCAGGGAAGGGGGGGAGACCCAGTACTTC
v_gene: TRBV24-1
d_gene: .
j_gene: TRBJ2-5
abundance: few

CDR3aa: CSAKAGSYNEQFF
CDR3nt: TGCAGTGCTAAAGCGGGAAGCTACAATGAGCAGTTCTTC
v_gene: TRBV20-1
d_gene: TRBD2
j_gene: TRBJ2-1
abundance: .

CDR3aa: CASNLDSGNTIYF
CDR3nt: TGTGCCAGCAACCTCGACTCTGGAAACACCATATATTTT
v_gene: TRBV2
d_gene: .
j_gene: TRBJ1-3
abundance: many

CDR3aa: CASSSGQGSYNEQFF
CDR3nt: TGTGCCAGCAGCTCGGGACAGGGCTCCTACAATGAGCAGTTCTTC
v_gene: TRBV28
d_gene: TRBD1
j_gene: TRBJ2-1
abundance: many

CDR3aa: CASNEVGLAGGRSDTQYF
CDR3nt: TGTGCCAGCAATGAGGTGGGACTAGCGGGAGGGCGTTCAGATACGCAGTATTTT
v_gene: TRBV2
d_gene: TRBD2
j_gene: TRBJ2-3
abundance: many

CDR3aa: CASSHLIPRREKNTEAFF
CDR3nt: TGTGCCAGCAGCCACCTAATCCCTCGACGGGAAAAGAACACTGAAGCTTTCTTT
v_gene: TRBV3-1
d_gene: .
j_gene: TRBJ1-1
abundance: many

CDR3aa: CAISESDRAEAFF
CDR3nt: TGTGCCATCAGTGAGTCGGACAGGGCTGAAGCTTTCTTT
v_gene: TRBV10-3
d_gene: TRBD1
j_gene: TRBJ1-1
abundance: .

CDR3aa: CASSLYRLSTIYF
CDR3nt: TGTGCCAGCAGCTTATACAGGCTTAGCACCATATATTTT
v_gene: TRBV7-2
d_gene: .
j_gene: TRBJ1-3
abundance: few

CDR3aa: CATSRVRSRGENIQYF
CDR3nt: TGTGCCACCAGCAGAGTACGCTCCCGAGGCGAAAACATTCAGTACTTC
v_gene: TRBV15
d_gene: .
j_gene: TRBJ2-4
abundance: .

CDR3aa: CASSLSRAMQYF
CDR3nt: TGTGCCAGCAGTTTATCCCGAGCTATGCAGTACTTC
v_gene: TRBV28
d_gene: .
j_gene: TRBJ2-7
abundance: .